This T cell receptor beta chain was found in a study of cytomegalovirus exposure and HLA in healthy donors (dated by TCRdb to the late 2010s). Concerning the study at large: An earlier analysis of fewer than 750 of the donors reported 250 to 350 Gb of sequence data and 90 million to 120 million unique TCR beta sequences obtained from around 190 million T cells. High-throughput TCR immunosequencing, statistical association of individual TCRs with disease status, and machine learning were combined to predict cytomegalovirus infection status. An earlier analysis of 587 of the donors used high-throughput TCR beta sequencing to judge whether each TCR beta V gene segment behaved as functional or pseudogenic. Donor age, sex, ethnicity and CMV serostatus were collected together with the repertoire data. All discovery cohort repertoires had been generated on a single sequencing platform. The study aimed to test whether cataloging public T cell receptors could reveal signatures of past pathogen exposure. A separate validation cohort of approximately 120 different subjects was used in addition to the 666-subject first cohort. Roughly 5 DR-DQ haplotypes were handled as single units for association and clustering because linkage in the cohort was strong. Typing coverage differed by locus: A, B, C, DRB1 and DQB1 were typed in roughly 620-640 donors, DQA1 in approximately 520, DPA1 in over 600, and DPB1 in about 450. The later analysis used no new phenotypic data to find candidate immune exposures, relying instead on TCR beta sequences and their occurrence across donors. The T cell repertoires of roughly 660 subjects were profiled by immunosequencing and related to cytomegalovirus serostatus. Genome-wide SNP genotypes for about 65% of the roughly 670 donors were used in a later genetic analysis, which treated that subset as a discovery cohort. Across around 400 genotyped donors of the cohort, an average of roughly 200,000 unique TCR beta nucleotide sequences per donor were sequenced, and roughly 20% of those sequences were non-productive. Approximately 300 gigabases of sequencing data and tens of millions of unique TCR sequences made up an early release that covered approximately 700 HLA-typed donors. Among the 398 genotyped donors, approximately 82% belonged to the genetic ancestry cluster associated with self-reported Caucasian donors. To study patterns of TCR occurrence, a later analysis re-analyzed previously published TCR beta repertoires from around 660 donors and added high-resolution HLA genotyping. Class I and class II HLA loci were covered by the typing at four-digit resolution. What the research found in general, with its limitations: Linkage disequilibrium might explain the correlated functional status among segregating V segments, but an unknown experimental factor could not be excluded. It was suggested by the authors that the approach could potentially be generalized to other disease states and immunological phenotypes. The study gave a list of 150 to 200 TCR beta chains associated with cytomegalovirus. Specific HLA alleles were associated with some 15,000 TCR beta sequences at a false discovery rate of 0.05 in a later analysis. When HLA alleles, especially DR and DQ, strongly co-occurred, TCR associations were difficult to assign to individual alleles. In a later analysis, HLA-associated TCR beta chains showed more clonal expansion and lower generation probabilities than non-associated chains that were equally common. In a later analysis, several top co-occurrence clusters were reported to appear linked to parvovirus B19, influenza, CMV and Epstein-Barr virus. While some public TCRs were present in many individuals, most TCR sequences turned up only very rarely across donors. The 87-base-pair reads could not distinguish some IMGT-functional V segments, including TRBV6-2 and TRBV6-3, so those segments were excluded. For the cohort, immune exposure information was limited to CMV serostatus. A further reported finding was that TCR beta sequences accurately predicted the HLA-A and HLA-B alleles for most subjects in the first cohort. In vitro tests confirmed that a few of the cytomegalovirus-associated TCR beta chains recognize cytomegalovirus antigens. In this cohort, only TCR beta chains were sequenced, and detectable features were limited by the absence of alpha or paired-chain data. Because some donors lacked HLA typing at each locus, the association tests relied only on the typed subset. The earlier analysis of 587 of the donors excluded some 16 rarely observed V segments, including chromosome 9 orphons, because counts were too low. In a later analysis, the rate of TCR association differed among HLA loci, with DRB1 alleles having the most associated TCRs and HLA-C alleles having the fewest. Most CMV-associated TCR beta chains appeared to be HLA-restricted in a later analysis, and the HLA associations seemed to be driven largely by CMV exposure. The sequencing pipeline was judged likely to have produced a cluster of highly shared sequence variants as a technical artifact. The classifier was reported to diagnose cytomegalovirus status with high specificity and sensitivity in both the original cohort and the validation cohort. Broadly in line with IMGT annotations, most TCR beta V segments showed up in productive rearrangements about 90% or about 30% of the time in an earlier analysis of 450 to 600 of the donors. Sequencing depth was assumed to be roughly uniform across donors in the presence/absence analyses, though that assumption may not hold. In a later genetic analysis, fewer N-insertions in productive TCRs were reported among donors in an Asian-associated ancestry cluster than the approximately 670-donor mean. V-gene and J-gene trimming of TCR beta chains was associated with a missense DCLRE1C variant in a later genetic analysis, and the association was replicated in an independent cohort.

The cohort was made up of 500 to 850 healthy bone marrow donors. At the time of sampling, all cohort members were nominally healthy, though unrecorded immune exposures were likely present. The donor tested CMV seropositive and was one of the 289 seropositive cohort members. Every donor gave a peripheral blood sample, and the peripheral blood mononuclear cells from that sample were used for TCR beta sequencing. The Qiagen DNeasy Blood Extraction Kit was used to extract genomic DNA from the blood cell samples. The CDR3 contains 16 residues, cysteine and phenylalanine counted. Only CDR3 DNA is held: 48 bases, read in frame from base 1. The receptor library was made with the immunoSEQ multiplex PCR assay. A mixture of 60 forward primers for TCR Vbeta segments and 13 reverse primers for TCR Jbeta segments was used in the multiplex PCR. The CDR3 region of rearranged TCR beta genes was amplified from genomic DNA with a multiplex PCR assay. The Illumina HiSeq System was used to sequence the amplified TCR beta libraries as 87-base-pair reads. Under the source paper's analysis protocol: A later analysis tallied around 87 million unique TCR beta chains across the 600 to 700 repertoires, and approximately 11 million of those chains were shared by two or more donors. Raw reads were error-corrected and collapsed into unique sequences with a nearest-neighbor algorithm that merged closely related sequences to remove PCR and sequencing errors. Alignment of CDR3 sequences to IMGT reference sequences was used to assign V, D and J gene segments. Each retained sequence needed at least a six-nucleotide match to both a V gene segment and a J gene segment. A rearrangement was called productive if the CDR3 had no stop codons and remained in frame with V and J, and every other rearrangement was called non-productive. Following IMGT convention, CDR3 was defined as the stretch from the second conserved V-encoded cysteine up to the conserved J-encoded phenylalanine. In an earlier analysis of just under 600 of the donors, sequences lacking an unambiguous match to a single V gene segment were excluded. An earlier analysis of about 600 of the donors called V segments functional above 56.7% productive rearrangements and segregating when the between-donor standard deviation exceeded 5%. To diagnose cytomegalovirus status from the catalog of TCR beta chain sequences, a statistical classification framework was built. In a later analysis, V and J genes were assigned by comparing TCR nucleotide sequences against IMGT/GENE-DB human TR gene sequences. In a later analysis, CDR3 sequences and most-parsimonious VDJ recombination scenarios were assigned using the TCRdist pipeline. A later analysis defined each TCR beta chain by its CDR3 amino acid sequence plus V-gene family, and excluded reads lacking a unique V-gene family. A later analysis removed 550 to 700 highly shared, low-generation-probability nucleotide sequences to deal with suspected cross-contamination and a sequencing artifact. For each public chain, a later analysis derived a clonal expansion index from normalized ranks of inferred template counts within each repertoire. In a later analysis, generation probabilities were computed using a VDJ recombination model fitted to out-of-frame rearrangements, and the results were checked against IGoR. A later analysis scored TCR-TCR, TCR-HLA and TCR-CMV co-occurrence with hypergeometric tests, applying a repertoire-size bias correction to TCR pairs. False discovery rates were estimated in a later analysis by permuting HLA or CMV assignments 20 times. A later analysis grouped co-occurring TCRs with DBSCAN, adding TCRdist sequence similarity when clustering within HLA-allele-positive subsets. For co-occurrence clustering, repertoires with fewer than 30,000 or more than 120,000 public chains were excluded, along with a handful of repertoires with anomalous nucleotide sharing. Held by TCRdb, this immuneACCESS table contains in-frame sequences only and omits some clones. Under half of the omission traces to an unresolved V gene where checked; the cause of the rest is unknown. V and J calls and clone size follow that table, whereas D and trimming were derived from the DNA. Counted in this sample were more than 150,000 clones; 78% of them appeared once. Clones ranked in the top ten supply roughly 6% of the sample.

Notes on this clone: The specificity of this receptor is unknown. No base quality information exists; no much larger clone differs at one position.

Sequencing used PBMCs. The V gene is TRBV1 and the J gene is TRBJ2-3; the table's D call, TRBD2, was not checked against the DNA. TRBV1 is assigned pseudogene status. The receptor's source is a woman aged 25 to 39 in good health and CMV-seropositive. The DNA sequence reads TGCACCAGCAGCCCCTTGGGACTAGCGAGCACAGATACGCAGTATTTT. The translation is CTSSPLGLASTDTQYF.